This T cell receptor (beta chain) was sequenced in a study of T cell changes during pregnancy in multiple sclerosis (dated by TCRdb to the late 2010s). Some background on the complete study: Changes in the T cell repertoire over the course of pregnancy were examined in this study in women with multiple sclerosis.

About this clone: This clone's antigen is unknown. The input lacks base qualities; no much larger clone sits a single base away.

A distance of 13 bases separates the germline ends of V and J, which lose 4 bases and 3 bases respectively. CDR1 SGHRS and CDR2 YFSETQ were looked up in the germline V gene. The CDR3 starts with the cysteine, ends with the phenylalanine, and has 15 residues. Only the CDR3 region is kept as DNA, spanning 45 bases read in frame from base 1. Receptor libraries were prepared by the immunoSEQ multiplex PCR assay. Entries here come from immuneACCESS through TCRdb and include only in-frame sequences with V and J called. Some clones fail to appear in such tables; in the studies checked, an unresolved V gene covers under half of the shortfall, and the cause of the remainder is unknown. Within this sample are 45,000 to 55,000 clones, with 80% to 90% of them counted one time only. About 1.2% of the sample is taken by the ten largest.

This sample comprised CD4+ T cells from peripheral blood mononuclear cells, obtained in the second trimester of pregnancy. The V gene is TRBV5-1 and the J gene is TRBJ1-4; the D gene cannot be named for sure. This sequence originates from a female donor with multiple sclerosis, enrolled in a pregnancy study. The CDR3 protein: CASSRMGEANEKLFF. The nucleotides read TGCGCCAGCAGCCGGATGGGAGAAGCTAATGAAAAACTGTTTTTT.